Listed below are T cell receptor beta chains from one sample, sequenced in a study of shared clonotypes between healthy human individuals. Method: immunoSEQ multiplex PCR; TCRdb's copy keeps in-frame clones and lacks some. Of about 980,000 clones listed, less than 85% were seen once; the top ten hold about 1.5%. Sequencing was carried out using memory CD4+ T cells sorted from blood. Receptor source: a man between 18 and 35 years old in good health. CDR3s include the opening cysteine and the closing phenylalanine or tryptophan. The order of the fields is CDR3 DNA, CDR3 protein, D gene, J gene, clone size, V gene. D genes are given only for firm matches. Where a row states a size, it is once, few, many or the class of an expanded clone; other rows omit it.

TGTGCCTGGAGTAGGCCCCAAGAGACCCAGTACTTC | CAWSRPQETQYF | NA | TRBJ2-5 | NA | TRBV30
TGTGCCAGCAGCGCCGGAAGCACCTGGGGTGAAAAACTGTTTTTT | CASSAGSTWGEKLFF | NA | TRBJ1-4 | NA | TRBV9
TGTGCCAGCAGCATGGGACGGGTTAATCAGCCCCAGCATTTT | CASSMGRVNQPQHF | NA | TRBJ1-5 | few | TRBV5-6
TGTGCCAGCAGGGACGGAATCTATAATTCACCCCTCCACTTT | CASRDGIYNSPLHF | NA | TRBJ1-6 | NA | TRBV19
TGCGCCAGCAGCAAAACGACCCGACCCGAGGCTGAAGCTTTCTTT | CASSKTTRPEAEAFF | NA | TRBJ1-1 | NA | TRBV5-1
TGTGCCAGCAGCCCTCGCACCGGGGAGCTGTTTTTT | CASSPRTGELFF | NA | TRBJ2-2 | NA | TRBV4-2
TGTGCCAGCACTGAAGAGGGGACGGGAGATCCGAACAATGAGCAGTTCTTC | CASTEEGTGDPNNEQFF | NA | TRBJ2-1 | NA | TRBV6-1
TGTGCCAGCAGCCAGGGACAGGGAAGTGAAAAACTGTTTTTT | CASSQGQGSEKLFF | TRBD1 | TRBJ1-4 | NA | TRBV7-9
TGCGCCAGCAGTGGAGGGGGGCCCCTCCACTTT | CASSGGGPLHF | NA | TRBJ1-6 | NA | TRBV10-2
TGTGCCTGGAGTGTTTTCAGGGCTTCTCTAGCCAAAAACATTCAGTACTTC | CAWSVFRASLAKNIQYF | NA | TRBJ2-4 | few | TRBV30
TGTGCCAGCAGCGGGACTAGCCACATTCAGTACTTC | CASSGTSHIQYF | TRBD2 | TRBJ2-4 | NA | TRBV7-2
TGTGCCAGCACCCGGGCAGGGGAAGCCTACAATGAGCAGTTCTTC | CASTRAGEAYNEQFF | NA | TRBJ2-1 | NA | TRBV9
TGCGCCAGCAGTTTACAGGGGGCTAGGACAGATACGCAGTATTTT | CASSLQGARTDTQYF | TRBD1 | TRBJ2-3 | NA | TRBV5-1
TGTGCCTGGAGGTCCCAGCCCTATCAGCCCCAGCATTTT | CAWRSQPYQPQHF | NA | TRBJ1-5 | NA | TRBV30
TGCGCCAGCAGCCCGGGTGGGCTAGCGATGACCGAGCAGTACTTC | CASSPGGLAMTEQYF | NA | TRBJ2-7 | NA | TRBV5-1
TGTGCCAGCAGCTCCCCGGGACCCACCCGAAATCGGCAGTACTTC | CASSSPGPTRNRQYF | NA | TRBJ2-7 | NA | TRBV7-2
TGTGCCAGCAGCTTCGTATCAGACAGTAAAGCTTTCTTT | CASSFVSDSKAFF | NA | TRBJ1-1 | NA | TRBV7-2
TGTGCCAGCAGCGTTGTGGGGGAAGAGACCCAGTACTTC | CASSVVGEETQYF | NA | TRBJ2-5 | NA | TRBV28
TGTGCCAGCATGATCGACGGCCGCTCTGGAAACACCATATATTTT | CASMIDGRSGNTIYF | NA | TRBJ1-3 | NA | TRBV5-8
TGTGCCAGCAGCCGGGACTCACGGTGGTACGGCTACACCTTC | CASSRDSRWYGYTF | NA | TRBJ1-2 | few | TRBV19
TGCGCCAGTGTCGACAGGGTCTCCTACGAGCAGTACTTC | CASVDRVSYEQYF | TRBD1 | TRBJ2-7 | NA | TRBV4-1
TGTGCCGGGGGGAATGGGGCCAACGTCCTGACTTTC | CAGGNGANVLTF | NA | TRBJ2-6 | NA | TRBV28
TGTGCCAGCAGTTTCACACTAGCGGGCCTCACCTACGAGCAGTACTTC | CASSFTLAGLTYEQYF | TRBD2 | TRBJ2-7 | NA | TRBV28
TGTGCCAGCAGCCTGGACAGGTCCACCGGGGAGCTGTTTTTT | CASSLDRSTGELFF | TRBD1 | TRBJ2-2 | NA | TRBV7-2
TGCGCCAGCAGTCCTACTAGCGGGCGCCCCGCAGATACGCAGTATTTT | CASSPTSGRPADTQYF | TRBD2 | TRBJ2-3 | NA | TRBV10-2
TGTGCCAGCAGCCAACTTGGGTGGAAACAAGAGACCCAGTACTTC | CASSQLGWKQETQYF | NA | TRBJ2-5 | NA | TRBV7-2